This T cell receptor beta chain was identified during a study of cytomegalovirus exposure and HLA in healthy donors. The PCR made use of 60 Vbeta and 13 Jbeta primers. Assay: immunoSEQ multiplex PCR; the TCRdb copy retains only in-frame clones and omits some. The data contain around 100,000 clones, roughly three quarters of them singletons. Germline V gives CDR1 SGHNT, CDR2 YYREEE (reference sequence). This CDR3 contains 14 residues. The V end lost 4 bases, the J end lost 3 bases, and 13 bases lay between the germline ends. The receptor comes from a woman in her fifties or sixties in good health and CMV-seropositive. The sample consisted of PBMCs. This chain links TRBV5-4 with TRBJ1-1; D is unclear. The CDR3 region is CASSHIDTDTEAFF. In DNA, the CDR3 is TGTGCCAGCAGCCACATAGACACGGACACTGAAGCTTTCTTT. Looking up the rest from reference TRBV5-4 and TRBJ1-1 gives the full variable domain: ETGVTQSPTHLIKTRGQQVTLRCSSQSGHNTVSWYQQALGQGPQFIFQYYREEENGRGNFPPRFSGLQFPNYSSELNVNALELDDSALYLCASSHIDTDTEAFFGQGTRLTVV.